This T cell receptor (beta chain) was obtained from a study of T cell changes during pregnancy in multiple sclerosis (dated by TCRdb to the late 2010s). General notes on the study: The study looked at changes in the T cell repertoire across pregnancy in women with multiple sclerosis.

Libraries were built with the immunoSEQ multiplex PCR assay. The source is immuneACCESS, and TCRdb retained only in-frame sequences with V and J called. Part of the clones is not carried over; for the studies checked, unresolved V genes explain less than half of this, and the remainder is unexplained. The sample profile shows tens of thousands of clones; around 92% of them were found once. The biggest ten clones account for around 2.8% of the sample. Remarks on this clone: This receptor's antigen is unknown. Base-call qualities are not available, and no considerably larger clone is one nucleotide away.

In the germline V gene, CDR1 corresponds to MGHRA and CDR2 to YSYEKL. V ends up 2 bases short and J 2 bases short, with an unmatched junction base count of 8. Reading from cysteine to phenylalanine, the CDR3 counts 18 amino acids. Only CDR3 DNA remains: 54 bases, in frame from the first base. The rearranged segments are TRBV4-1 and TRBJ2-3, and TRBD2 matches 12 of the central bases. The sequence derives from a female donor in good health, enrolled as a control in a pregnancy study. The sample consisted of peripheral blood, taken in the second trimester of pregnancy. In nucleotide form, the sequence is TGCGCCAGCAGCCAATTGGCTCTAGCGGGAGGGGACACAGATACGCAGTATTTT. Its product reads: CASSQLALAGGDTDTQYF.